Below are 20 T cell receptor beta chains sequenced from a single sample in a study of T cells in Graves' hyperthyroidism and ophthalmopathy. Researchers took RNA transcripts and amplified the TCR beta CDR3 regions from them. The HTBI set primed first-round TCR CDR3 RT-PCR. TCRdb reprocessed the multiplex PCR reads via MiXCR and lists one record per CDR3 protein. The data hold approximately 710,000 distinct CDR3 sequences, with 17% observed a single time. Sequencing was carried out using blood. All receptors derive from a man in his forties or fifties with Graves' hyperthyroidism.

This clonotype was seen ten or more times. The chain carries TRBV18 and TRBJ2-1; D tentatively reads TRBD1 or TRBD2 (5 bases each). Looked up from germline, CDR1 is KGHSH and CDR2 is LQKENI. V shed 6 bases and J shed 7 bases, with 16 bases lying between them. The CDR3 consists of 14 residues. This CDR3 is CASSPSWDVNEQFF. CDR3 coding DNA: TGTGCCAGCTCGCCTTCTTGGGACGTGAATGAGCAGTTCTTC.

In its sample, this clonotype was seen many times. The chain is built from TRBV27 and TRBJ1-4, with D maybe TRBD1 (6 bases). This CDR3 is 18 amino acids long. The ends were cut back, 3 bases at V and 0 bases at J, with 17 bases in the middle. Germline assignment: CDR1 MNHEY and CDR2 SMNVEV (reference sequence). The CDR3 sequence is CASSFHGTWPPTNEKLFF. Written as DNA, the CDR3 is TGTGCCAGCAGTTTTCACGGGACATGGCCCCCAACTAATGAAAAACTGTTTTTT.

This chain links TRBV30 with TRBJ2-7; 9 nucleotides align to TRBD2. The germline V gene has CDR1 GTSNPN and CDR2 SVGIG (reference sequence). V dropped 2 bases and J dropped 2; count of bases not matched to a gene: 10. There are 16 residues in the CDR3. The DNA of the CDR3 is TGTGCCTGGAGTAGACCGGGACTAGCCCCTACCTACGAGCAGTACTTC. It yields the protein CAWSRPGLAPTYEQYF.

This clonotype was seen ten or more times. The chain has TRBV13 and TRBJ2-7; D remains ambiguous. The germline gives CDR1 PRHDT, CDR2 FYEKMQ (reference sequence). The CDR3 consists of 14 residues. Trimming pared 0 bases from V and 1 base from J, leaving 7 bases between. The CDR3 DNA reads TGTGCCAGCAGCTTAGGCGCGGTATCCTACGAGCAGTACTTC. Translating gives CASSLGAVSYEQYF.

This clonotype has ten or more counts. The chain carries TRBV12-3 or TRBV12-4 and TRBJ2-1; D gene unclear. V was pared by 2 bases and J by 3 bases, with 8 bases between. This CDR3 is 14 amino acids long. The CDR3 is CASSLMTVYNEQFF. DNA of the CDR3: TGTGCCAGCAGTTTAATGACGGTCTACAATGAGCAGTTCTTC.

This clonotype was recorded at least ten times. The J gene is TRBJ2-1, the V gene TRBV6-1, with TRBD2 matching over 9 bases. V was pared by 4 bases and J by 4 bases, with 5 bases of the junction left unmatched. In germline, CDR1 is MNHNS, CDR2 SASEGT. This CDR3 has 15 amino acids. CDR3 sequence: CASSGLTSGYNEQFF. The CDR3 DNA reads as TGTGCCAGCAGTGGCCTTACTAGCGGGTACAATGAGCAGTTCTTC.

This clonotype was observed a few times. This CDR3 reads CASSLAQVYGYTF. Here the CDR3 DNA reads TGTGCCAGCAGTTTGGCACAAGTTTATGGCTACACCTTC. The J gene is TRBJ1-2, the V gene TRBV28; no clear D. V lost 3 bases, J lost 5 bases, and 10 bases lay in between. The germline V gene has CDR1 MDHEN and CDR2 SYDVKM. The CDR3 sequence is 13 residues long.

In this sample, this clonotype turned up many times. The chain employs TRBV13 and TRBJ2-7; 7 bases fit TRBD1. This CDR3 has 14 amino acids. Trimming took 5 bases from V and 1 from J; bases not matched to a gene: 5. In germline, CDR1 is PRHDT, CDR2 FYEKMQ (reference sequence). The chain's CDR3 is CASSTGQVSYEQYF. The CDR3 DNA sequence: TGTGCCAGCAGCACCGGACAGGTTTCCTACGAGCAGTACTTC.

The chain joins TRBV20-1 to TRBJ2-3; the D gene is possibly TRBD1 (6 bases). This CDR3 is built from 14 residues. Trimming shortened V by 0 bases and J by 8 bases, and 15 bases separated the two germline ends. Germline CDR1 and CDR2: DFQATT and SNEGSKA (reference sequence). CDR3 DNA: TGCAGTGCTAGAGATCCACAGGGAATAATTACGCAGTATTTT. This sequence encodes CSARDPQGIITQYF.

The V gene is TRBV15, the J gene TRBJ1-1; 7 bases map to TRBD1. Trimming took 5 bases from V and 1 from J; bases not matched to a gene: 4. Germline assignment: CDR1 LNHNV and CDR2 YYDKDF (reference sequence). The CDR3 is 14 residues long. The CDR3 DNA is TGTGCCACCAGCCCAGGGGGACCGAACACTGAAGCTTTCTTT. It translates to CATSPGGPNTEAFF.

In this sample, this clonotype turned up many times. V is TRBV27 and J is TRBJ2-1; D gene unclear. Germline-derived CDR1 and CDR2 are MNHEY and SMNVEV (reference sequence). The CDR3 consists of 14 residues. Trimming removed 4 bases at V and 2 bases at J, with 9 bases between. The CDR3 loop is CASSSPGAYNEQFF. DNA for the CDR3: TGTGCCAGCAGTTCCCCGGGCGCCTACAATGAGCAGTTCTTC.

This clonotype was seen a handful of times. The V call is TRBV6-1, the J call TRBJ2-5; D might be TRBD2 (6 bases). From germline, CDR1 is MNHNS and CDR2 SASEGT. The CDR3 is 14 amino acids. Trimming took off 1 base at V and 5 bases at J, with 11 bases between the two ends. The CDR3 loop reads CASSEVVGGETQYF. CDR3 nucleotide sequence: TGTGCCAGCAGTGAAGTTGTGGGAGGCGAGACCCAGTACTTC.

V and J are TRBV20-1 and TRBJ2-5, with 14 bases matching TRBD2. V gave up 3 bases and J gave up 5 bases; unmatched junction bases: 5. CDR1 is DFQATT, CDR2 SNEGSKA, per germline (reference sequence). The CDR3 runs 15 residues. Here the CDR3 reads CSARPGLAGEETQYF. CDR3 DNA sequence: TGCAGTGCTAGGCCGGGACTAGCGGGAGAGGAGACCCAGTACTTC.

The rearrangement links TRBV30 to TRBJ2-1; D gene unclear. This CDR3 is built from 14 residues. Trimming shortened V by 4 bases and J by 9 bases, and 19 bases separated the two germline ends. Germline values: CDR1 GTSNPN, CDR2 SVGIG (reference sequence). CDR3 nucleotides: TGTGCCTGGAAAGCCGGAGAACTCCCCAGTGAGCAGTTCTTC. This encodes CAWKAGELPSEQFF.

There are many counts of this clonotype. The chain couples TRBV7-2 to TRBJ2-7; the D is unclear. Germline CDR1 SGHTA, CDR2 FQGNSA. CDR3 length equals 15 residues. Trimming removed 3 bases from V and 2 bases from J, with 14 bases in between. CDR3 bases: TGTGCCAGCAGCTTCATAGCAGGTCCAACCTACGAGCAGTACTTC. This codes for CASSFIAGPTYEQYF.

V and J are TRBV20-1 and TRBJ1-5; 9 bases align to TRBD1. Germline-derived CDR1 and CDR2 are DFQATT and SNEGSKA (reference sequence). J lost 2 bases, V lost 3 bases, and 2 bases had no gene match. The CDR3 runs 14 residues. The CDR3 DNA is TGCAGTGCTAGTTGGACAGGGGGCAATCAGCCCCAGCATTTT. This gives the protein CSASWTGGNQPQHF.

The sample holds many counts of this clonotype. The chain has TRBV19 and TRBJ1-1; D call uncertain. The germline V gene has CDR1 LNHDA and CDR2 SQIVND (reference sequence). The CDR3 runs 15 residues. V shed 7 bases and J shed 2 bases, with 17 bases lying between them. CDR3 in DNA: TGTGCCAGTAAAGGATGGAGGACGGGAAACACTGAAGCTTTCTTT. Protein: CASKGWRTGNTEAFF.

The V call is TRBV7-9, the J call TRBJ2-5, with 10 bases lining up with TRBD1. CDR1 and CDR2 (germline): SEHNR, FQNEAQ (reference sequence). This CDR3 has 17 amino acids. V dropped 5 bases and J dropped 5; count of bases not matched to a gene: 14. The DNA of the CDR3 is TGTGCCAGCAGCCCCCGTGAGGGACAGGGGTTCCGGGAGACCCAGTACTTC. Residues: CASSPREGQGFRETQYF.

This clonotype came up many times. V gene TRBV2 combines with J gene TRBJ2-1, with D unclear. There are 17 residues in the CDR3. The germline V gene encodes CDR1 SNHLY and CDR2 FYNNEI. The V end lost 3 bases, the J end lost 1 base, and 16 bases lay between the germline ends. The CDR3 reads CASSDLLRPLSYNEQFF. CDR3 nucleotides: TGTGCCAGCAGTGACCTCCTCAGACCGCTATCCTACAATGAGCAGTTCTTC.

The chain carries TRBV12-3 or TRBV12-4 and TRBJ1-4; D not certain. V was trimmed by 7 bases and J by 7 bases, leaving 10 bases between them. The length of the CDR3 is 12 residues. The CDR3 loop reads CASTFGIEKLFF. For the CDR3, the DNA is TGTGCCAGCACATTTGGAATTGAAAAACTGTTTTTT.